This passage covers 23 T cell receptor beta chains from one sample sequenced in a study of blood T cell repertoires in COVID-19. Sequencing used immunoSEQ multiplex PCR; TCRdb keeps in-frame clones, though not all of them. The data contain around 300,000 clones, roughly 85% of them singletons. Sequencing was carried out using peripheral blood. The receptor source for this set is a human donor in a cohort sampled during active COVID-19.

CDR3 nucleotides: TGTGCCAGCAGTGACACCGGGATGAACACCGGGGAGCTGTTTTTT. Protein product: CASSDTGMNTGELFF. The chain couples TRBV6-1 to TRBJ2-2; D possibly corresponds to TRBD2 (5 bases). Trimming stripped 3 bases from V and 1 base from J, with 9 bases between. This CDR3 is 15 amino acids long. Germline V lookup: CDR1 MNHNS, CDR2 SASEGT.

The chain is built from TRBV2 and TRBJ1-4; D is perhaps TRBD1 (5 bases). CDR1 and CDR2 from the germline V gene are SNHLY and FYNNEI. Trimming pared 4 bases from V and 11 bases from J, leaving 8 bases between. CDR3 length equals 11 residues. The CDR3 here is CASSVQVKLFF. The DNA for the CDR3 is TGTGCCAGCAGTGTACAGGTGAAACTGTTTTTT.

CDR3 nucleotide sequence: TGTGCCACCTGGCGGTACGAGCAGTACTTC. Amino acid sequence: CATWRYEQYF. V and J are TRBV28 and TRBJ2-7, with unresolved D. Trimming took 10 bases from V and 4 from J, leaving 8 bases between them. This CDR3 has 10 residues. The germline V gene encodes CDR1 MDHEN and CDR2 SYDVKM. Variable domain in full (rest from reference TRBV28 and TRBJ2-7): DVKVTQSSRYLVKRTGEKVFLECVQDMDHENMFWYRQDPGLGLRLIYFSYDVKMKEKGDIPEGYSVSREKKERFSLILESASTNQTSMYLCATWRYEQYFGPGTRLTVT.

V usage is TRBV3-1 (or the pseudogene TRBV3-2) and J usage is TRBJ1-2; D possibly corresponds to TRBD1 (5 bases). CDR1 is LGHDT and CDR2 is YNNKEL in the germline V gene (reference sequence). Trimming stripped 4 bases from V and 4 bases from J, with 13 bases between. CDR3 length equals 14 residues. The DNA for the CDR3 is TGTGCCAGCAGCCTAACCAGGGCGGCCTATGGCTACACCTTC. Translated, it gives CASSLTRAAYGYTF.

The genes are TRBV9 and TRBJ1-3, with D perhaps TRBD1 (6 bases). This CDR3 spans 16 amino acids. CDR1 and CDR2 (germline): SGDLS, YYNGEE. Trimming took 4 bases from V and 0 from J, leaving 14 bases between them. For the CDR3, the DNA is TGTGCCAGCAGCCCCAGACAGGCGAGCTCTGGAAACACCATATATTTT. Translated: CASSPRQASSGNTIYF.

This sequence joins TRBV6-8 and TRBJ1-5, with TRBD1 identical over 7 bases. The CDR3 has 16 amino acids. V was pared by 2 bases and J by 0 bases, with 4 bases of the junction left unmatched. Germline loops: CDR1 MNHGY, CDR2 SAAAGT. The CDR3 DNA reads TGTGCCAGCAGTTACCCCAGACAGGGTAGCAATCAGCCCCAGCATTTT. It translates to CASSYPRQGSNQPQHF.

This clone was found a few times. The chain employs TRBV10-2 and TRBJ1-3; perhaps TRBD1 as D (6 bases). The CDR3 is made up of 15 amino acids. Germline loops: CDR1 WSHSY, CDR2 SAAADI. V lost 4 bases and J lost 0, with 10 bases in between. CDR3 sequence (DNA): TGCGCCAGCAGTGCGGACAGCTACTCTGGAAACACCATATATTTT. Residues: CASSADSYSGNTIYF.

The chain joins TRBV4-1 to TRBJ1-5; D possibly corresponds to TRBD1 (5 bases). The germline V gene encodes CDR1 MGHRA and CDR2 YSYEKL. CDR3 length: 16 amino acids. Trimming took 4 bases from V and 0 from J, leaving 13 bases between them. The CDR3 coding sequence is TGCGCCAGCAGCCTGGGGCGGGACTATAGCAATCAGCCCCAGCATTTT. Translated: CASSLGRDYSNQPQHF.

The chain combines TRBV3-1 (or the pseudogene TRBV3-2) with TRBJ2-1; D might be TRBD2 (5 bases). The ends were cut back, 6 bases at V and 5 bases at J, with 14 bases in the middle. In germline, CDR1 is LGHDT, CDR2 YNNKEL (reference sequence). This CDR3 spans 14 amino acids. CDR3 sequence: CASSRLAGNNEQFF. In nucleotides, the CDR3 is TGTGCCAGCAGTAGGCTAGCCGGAAACAATGAGCAGTTCTTC.

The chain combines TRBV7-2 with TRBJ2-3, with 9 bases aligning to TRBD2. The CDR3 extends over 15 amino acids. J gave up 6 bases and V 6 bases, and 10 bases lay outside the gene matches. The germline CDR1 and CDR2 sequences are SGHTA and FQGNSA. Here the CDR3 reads CASSPQFSGSDTQYF. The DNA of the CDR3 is TGTGCCAGCAGTCCGCAATTTAGCGGGAGCGATACGCAGTATTTT.

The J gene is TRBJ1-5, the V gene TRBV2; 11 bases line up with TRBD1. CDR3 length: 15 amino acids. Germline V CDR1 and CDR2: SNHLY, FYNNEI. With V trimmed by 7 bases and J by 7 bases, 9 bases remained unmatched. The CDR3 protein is CASTFGTGGRQPQHF. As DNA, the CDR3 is TGTGCCAGCACGTTCGGGACAGGGGGACGGCAGCCCCAGCATTTT.

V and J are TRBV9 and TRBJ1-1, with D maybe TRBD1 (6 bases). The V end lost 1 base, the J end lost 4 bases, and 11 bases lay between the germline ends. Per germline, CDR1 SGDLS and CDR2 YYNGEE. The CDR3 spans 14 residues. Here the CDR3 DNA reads TGTGCCAGCAGCGTAACGGGAGGGGGCACTGAAGCTTTCTTT. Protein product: CASSVTGGGTEAFF.

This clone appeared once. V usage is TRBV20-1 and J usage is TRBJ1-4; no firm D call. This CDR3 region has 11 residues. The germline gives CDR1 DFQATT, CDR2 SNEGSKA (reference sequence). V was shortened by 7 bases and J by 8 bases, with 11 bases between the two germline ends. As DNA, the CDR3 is TGCAGTGTTCCGGTTTTGGAAAAACTGTTTTTT. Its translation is CSVPVLEKLFF.

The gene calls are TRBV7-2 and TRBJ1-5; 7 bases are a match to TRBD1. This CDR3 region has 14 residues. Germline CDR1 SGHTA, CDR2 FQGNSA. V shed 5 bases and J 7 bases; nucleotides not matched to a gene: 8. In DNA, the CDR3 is TGTGCCAGCAGCCCCCTGACAGGGCGGCAGCCCCAGCATTTT. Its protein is CASSPLTGRQPQHF.

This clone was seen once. DNA for the CDR3: TGCAGCGTTGAACCCGGACAGTCGTTGAGGGCTTTCTTT. Translation gives CSVEPGQSLRAFF. The rearrangement joins TRBV29-1 to TRBJ1-1, with D possibly TRBD1 on 6 matching bases. Trimming removed 2 bases from V and 11 bases from J, with 18 bases in between. CDR3 length equals 13 residues. Germline values: CDR1 SQVTM, CDR2 ANQGSEA.

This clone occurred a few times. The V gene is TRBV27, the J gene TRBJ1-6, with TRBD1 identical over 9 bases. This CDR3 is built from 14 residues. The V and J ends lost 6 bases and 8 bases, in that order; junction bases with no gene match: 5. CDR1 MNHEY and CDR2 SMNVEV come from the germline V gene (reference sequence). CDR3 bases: TGTGCCAGCAGACAGGACAGGGGTCATTCACCCCTCCACTTT. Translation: CASRQDRGHSPLHF.

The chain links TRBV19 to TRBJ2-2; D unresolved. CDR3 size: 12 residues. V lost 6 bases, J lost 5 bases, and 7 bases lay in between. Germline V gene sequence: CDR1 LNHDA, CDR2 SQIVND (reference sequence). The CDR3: CASRQNTGELFF. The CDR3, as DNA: TGTGCCAGTAGACAGAATACCGGGGAGCTGTTTTTT.

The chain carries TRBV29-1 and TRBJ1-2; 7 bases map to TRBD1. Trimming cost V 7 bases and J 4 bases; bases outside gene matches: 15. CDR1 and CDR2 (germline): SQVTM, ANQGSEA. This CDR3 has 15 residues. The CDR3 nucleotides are TGCAGCGCAGAGGGTAGGGACAGCGACCTCTATGGCTACACCTTC. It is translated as CSAEGRDSDLYGYTF.

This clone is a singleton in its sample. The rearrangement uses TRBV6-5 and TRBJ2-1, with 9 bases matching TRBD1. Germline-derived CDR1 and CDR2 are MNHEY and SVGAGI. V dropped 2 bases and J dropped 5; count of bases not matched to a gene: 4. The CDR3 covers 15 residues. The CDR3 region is CASSYGDRGDNEQFF. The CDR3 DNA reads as TGTGCCAGCAGTTACGGAGACAGGGGGGACAATGAGCAGTTCTTC.

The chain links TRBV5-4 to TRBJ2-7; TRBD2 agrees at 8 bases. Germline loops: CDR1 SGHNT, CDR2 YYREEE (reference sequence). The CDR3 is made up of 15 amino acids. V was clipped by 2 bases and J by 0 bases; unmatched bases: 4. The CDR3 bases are TGTGCCAGCAGCTTCGGCGGGAGGAGCTCCTACGAGCAGTACTTC. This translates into CASSFGGRSSYEQYF.

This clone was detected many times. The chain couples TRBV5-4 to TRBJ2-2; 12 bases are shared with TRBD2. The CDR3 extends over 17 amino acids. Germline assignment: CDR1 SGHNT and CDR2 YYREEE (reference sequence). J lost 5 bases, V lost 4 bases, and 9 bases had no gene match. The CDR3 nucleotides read TGTGCCAGCAGCAAAAATCTAGCGGGAGGGTTAACCGGGGAGCTGTTTTTT. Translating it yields CASSKNLAGGLTGELFF.

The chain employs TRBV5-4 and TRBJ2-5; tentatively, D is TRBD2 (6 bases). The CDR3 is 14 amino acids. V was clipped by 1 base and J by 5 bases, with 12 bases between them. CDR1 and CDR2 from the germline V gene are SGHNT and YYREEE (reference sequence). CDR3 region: CASSLRGGAETQYF. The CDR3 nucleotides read TGTGCCAGCAGCTTGCGGGGCGGGGCGGAGACCCAGTACTTC.

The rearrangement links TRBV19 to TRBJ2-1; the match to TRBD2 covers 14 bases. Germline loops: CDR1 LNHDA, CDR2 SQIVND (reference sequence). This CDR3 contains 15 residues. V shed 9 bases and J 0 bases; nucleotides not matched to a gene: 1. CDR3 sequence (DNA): TGTGCCAGCGGACTAGCGGGAGGCTCCTACAATGAGCAGTTCTTC. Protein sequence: CASGLAGGSYNEQFF.